This TCR beta chain is from a study of T cell responses to AZD1222 COVID-19 vaccine. Overall study findings and caveats: In a largely white British group with more females than males, clonal diversity was possibly underestimated. The number of AZD1222 recipients seropositive at baseline was only 5 to 7. Only after the peak T cell response were repertoires sampled. A rise in Spike-specific TCR breadth and depth followed two AZD1222 doses.

Assay used: immunoSEQ multiplex PCR; TCRdb lists only in-frame clones, some missing. The sample has about 110,000 clones, 87% seen once. About this clone: Antigen specificity is unknown.

CDR3 length equals 11 residues. The germline V and J ends were trimmed by 8 bases and 3 bases, with 5 bases remaining between them. Germline CDR1 is MDHEN and CDR2 is SYDVKM. This TCR came from an adult in good health. The V call is TRBV28, the J call TRBJ2-1, with unresolved D. The sequencing used peripheral blood, collected on day 0 of AZD1222 vaccination. CDR3 sequence (DNA): TGTGCCAGCCGAAACTACAATGAGCAGTTCTTC. Translated, it gives CASRNYNEQFF. Together with reference TRBV28 and TRBJ2-1, the CDR3 gives the full variable domain: DVKVTQSSRYLVKRTGEKVFLECVQDMDHENMFWYRQDPGLGLRLIYFSYDVKMKEKGDIPEGYSVSREKKERFSLILESASTNQTSMYLCASRNYNEQFFGPGTRLTVL.